The 8 T cell receptor beta chains reported below all come from one sample, sequenced in a study of blood T cells in healthy people across ages. Through a sample-barcoded 5' primer and a J-beta primer mix, a second PCR was run for about 7 to 12 cycles. Each CDR3 protein is one row after TCRdb ran MiXCR on the 5' RACE reads. The data contain 500,000 to 550,000 distinct CDR3 sequences, nearly 25% of them singletons. This same sample was also part of a study on T cells of mothers and their children.

The specimen was blood. All receptors come from a boy aged 5-17 years in good health.

This clonotype was observed a handful of times. The chain joins TRBV6-2 or TRBV6-3 to TRBJ2-5; 8 bases are a match to TRBD2. This CDR3 is built from 14 residues. The J segment lost 1 base and the V segment lost 6 bases, leaving 4 bases of the junction unmatched. Germline values: CDR1 MNHEY, CDR2 SVGEGT. CDR3 sequence (DNA): TGTGCCAGCAGAGAGCGGGGGCTCCAAGAGACCCAGTACTTC. Encoded protein: CASRERGLQETQYF.

V usage is TRBV20-1 and J usage is TRBJ2-5; the D gene is possibly TRBD1 (7 bases). The end of the DNA fits TRBJ2-1 better, so the J call may be wrong. This CDR3 is 17 amino acids long. Germline CDR1 DFQATT, CDR2 SNEGSKA (reference sequence). The CDR3 coding sequence is TGCAGTGCTAGAGTCCCTGGCCAGGGGGTGGGGGGCAATGAGCAGTTCTTC. Translating gives CSARVPGQGVGGNEQFF.

This sequence joins TRBV9 and TRBJ2-7; TRBD1 aligns across 7 bases. V was pared by 1 base and J by 0 bases, with 1 base of the junction left unmatched. The V gene's germline CDR1 is SGDLS and CDR2 YYNGEE. The CDR3 runs to 14 residues. For the CDR3, the DNA is TGTGCCAGCAGCGTAAGGGACAGCTCCTACGAGCAGTACTTC. Protein: CASSVRDSSYEQYF. Drawing the rest from reference TRBV9 and TRBJ2-7, the complete variable domain is DSGVTQTPKHLITATGQRVTLRCSPRSGDLSVYWYQQSLDQGLQFLIQYYNGEERAKGNILERFSAQQFPDLHSELNLSSLELGDSALYFCASSVRDSSYEQYFGPGTRLTVT.

The chain uses TRBV20-1 and TRBJ2-2; D might be TRBD1 or TRBD2, each matching 6 bases. CDR1 DFQATT and CDR2 SNEGSKA come from the germline V gene (reference sequence). The V gene lost 0 bases and the J gene lost 1 base, with 12 bases spanning the gap. The CDR3 is 16 residues long. CDR3 loop: CSARDSGGGNTGELFF. The CDR3 DNA reads TGCAGTGCTAGAGATTCCGGGGGCGGGAACACCGGGGAGCTGTTTTTT.

V and J are TRBV6-2 or TRBV6-3 and TRBJ2-1, with a possible D match to TRBD2 (7 bases). The CDR3 is 16 residues long. CDR1 and CDR2 from the germline V gene are MNHEY and SVGEGT. Trimming stripped 7 bases from V and 8 bases from J, with 24 bases between. As DNA, the CDR3 is TGTGCCAGCACTTTCAGGGGAGCACTAGCGCCCTATGAGCAGTTCTTC. Amino acids: CASTFRGALAPYEQFF.

This clonotype was detected only a few times. The genes are TRBV3-1 and TRBJ2-2; a possible D gene is TRBD2 (6 bases). Germline V CDR1 and CDR2: LGHDT, YNNKEL (reference sequence). The CDR3 has 16 residues. V lost 0 bases and J 5 bases, leaving 13 bases between the germline ends. Here the CDR3 reads CASSQDAGLGTGELFF. Written as DNA, the CDR3 is TGTGCCAGCAGCCAAGATGCGGGGCTGGGGACCGGGGAGCTGTTTTTT.

This rearrangement joins TRBV27 to TRBJ1-5; 7 positions agree with TRBD1. The CDR3 length is 16 residues. From germline, CDR1 is MNHEY and CDR2 SMNVEV (reference sequence). Trimming took 1 base from V and 12 from J; bases not matched to a gene: 15. CDR3 DNA: TGTGCCAGCAGTTTATATTCACCGCGACAGGGCCTGGGCCAGCATTTT. Protein sequence: CASSLYSPRQGLGQHF.

This clonotype was seen a single time. The J gene is TRBJ2-1, the V gene TRBV6-7, with D possibly called TRBD1 or TRBD2 (5 bases each). TRBV6-7 is labeled an ORF, and its function is uncertain. The CDR3 contains 13 residues. V dropped 2 bases and J dropped 5 bases, with 7 bases sitting between them. This chain's CDR3 is CASSYMGDNEQFF. The CDR3 coding sequence is TGTGCCAGCAGTTACATGGGGGACAATGAGCAGTTCTTC.